This T cell receptor beta chain was profiled in a study of T-cell memory formation after mild COVID-19. This CDR3 has 15 residues. V was clipped by 3 bases and J by 2 bases, with 14 bases between them. Per germline, CDR1 SGHKS and CDR2 YYEKEE (reference sequence). This clonotype appeared many times. 5'RACE with constant-segment primers yielded barcoded, UMI-tagged TCR alpha and TCR beta cDNA libraries. TCRdb re-called the 5' RACE reads through MiXCR, storing one row per CDR3 protein. The data contain 190,000 or so distinct CDR3 sequences, around 21% of them singletons. The chain uses TRBV5-5 and TRBJ2-5; a weak D match, TRBD2 (6 bases). The receptor was derived from an adult woman who had mild COVID-19 (a few samples of this study predate the infection). Cell type and time point are not known. The sequenced sample consisted of PBMCs or a T cell subset sorted from them (not recorded which). CDR3 region: CASSSGVLAQETQYF. For the CDR3, the DNA is TGTGCCAGCAGCTCGGGGGTGCTCGCACAAGAGACCCAGTACTTC.